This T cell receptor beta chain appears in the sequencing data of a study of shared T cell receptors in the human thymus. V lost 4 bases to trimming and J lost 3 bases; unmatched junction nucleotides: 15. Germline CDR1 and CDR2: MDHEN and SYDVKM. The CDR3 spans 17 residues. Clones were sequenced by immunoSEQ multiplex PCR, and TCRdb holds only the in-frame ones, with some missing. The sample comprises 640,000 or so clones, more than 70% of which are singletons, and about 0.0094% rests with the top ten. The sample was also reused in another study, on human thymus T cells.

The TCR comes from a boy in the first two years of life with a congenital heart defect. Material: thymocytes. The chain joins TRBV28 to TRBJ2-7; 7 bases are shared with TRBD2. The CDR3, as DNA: TGTGCCAGCAGTTCCCCCTCAGCCAGCGGGGAGAACTACGAGCAGTACTTC. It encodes CASSSPSASGENYEQYF.